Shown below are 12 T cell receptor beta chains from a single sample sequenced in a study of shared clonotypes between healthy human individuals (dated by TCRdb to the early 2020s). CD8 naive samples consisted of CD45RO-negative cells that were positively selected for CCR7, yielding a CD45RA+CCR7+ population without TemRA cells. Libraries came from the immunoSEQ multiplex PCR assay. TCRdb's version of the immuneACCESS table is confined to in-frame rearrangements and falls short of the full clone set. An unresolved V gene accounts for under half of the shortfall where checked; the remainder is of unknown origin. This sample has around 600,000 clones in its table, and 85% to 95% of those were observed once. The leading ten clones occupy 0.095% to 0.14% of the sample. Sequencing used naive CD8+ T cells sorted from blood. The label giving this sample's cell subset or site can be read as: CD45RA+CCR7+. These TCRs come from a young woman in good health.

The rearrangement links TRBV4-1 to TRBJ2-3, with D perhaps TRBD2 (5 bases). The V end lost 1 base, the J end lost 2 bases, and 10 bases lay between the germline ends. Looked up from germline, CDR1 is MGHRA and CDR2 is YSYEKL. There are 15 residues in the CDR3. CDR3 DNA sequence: TGCGCCAGCAGCCAAGTCCACGGGGTCACAGATACGCAGTATTTT. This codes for CASSQVHGVTDTQYF.

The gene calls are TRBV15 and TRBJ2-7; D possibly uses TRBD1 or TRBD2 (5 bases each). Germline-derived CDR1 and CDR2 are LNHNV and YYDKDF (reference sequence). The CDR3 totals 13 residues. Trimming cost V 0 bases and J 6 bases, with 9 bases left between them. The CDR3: CATSRDKRGEQYF. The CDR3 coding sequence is TGTGCCACCAGCAGAGATAAGAGGGGCGAGCAGTACTTC.

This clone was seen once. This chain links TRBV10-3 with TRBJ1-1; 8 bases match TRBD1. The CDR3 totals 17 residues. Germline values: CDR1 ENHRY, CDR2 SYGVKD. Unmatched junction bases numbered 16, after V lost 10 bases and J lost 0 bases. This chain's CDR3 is CATREEAGGLVNTEAFF. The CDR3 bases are TGTGCCACCCGAGAGGAAGCAGGGGGCTTGGTGAACACTGAAGCTTTCTTT.

Here the CDR3 reads CASTLRQGAFYEQYF. The DNA of the CDR3 is TGTGCCAGCACCCTCCGACAGGGGGCGTTCTACGAGCAGTACTTC. V usage is TRBV27 and J usage is TRBJ2-7; 10 bases agree with TRBD1. Losses at the gene ends were 7 bases for V and 3 bases for J; bases not matched to a gene: 9. CDR3 length: 15 residues. Looked up from germline, CDR1 is MNHEY and CDR2 is SMNVEV (reference sequence).

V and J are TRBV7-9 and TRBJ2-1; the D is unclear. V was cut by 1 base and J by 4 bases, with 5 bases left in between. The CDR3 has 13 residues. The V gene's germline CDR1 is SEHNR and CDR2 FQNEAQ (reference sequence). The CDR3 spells CASSLGIYNEQFF. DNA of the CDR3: TGTGCCAGCAGCTTAGGGATATACAATGAGCAGTTCTTC.

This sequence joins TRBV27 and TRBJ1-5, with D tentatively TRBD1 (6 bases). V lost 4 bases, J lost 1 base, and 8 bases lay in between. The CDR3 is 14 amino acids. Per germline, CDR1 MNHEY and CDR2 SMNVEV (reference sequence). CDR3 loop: CASSYRASNQPQHF. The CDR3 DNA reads TGTGCCAGCAGTTACAGGGCAAGCAATCAGCCCCAGCATTTT.

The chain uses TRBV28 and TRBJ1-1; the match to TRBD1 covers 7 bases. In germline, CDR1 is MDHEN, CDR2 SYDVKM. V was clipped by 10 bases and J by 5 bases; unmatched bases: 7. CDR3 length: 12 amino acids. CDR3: CATRPGQTEAFF. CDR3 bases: TGTGCCACTCGACCGGGACAGACTGAAGCTTTCTTT.

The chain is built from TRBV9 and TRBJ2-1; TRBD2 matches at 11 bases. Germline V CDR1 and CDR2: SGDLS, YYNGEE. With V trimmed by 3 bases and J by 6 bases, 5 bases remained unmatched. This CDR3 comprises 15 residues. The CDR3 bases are TGTGCCAGCAGCGAGGGACTAGCGGTGCTCAATGAGCAGTTCTTC. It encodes CASSEGLAVLNEQFF.

CDR3 loop: CASSNRGNVDGYTF. For the CDR3, the DNA is TGTGCCAGCAGCAACAGGGGGAACGTCGATGGCTACACCTTC. The gene calls are TRBV7-9 and TRBJ1-2, with 8 bases aligning to TRBD1. CDR3 length: 14 residues. J lost 6 bases, V lost 5 bases, and 8 bases had no gene match. CDR1 and CDR2 (germline): SEHNR, FQNEAQ (reference sequence).

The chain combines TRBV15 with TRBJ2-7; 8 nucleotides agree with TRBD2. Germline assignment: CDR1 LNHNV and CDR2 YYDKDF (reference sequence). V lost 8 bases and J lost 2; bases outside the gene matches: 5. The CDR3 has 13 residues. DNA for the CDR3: TGTGCCACCCGGCGGGAGGACGCCTACGAGCAGTACTTC. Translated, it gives CATRREDAYEQYF.

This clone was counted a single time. The CDR3, as DNA: TGTGCCAGCAGCTTAGTGGAGACTAGCATCCACGAGCAGTACTTC. Protein product: CASSLVETSIHEQYF. The chain is built from TRBV11-2 and TRBJ2-7; 7 nucleotides agree with TRBD2. V trimming: 1 base; J trimming: 5 bases; junction bases outside the gene matches: 8. Germline CDR1 and CDR2: SGHAT and FQNNGV. The CDR3 contains 15 residues.

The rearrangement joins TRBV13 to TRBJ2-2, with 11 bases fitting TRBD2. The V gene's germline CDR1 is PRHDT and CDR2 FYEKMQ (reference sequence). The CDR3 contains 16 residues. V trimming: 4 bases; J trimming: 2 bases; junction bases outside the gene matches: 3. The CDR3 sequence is CASSSGLAGNTGELFF. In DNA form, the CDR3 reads TGTGCCAGCAGCTCAGGACTAGCGGGTAACACCGGGGAGCTGTTTTTT. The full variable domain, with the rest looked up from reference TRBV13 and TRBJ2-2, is AAGVIQSPRHLIKEKRETATLKCYPIPRHDTVYWYQQGPGQDPQFLISFYEKMQSDKGSIPDRFSAQQFSDYHSELNMSSLELGDSALYFCASSSGLAGNTGELFFGEGSRLTVL.